Following are 22 T cell receptor beta chains from one sample sequenced in a study of blood T cell repertoires in COVID-19. Libraries were prepared by immunoSEQ multiplex PCR; TCRdb keeps only in-frame clonotypes and omits some of them. The profile shows under 200,000 clones, 88% of them singletons. The sample taken for sequencing was peripheral blood. The receptors come from a man aged 40-49 years with active or convalescent COVID-19.

The chain links TRBV19 to TRBJ1-1; D unresolved. The V end was cut by 4 bases, the J end by 3 bases, with 18 bases between. CDR3 length equals 16 residues. Germline values: CDR1 LNHDA, CDR2 SQIVND (reference sequence). This chain's CDR3 is CASSNITGNWYTEAFF. CDR3 sequence (DNA): TGTGCCAGTAGTAACATCACCGGGAATTGGTACACTGAAGCTTTCTTT.

The chain combines TRBV6-5 with TRBJ2-5; 11 bases align to TRBD2. After removal of 6 bases from V and 1 base from J, the junction contained 4 bases not matched to a gene. The length of the CDR3 is 15 residues. From germline, CDR1 is MNHEY and CDR2 SVGAGI. The CDR3 DNA sequence: TGTGCCAGCAGCATAGCGGGGGGGGTCCAAGAGACCCAGTACTTC. Translation gives CASSIAGGVQETQYF.

The V gene is TRBV6-6, the J gene TRBJ1-1, with a tentative D call TRBD1 (5 bases). The germline V gene encodes CDR1 MNHNY and CDR2 SVGAGI (reference sequence). V lost 7 bases and J lost 6, with 21 bases in between. The length of the CDR3 is 15 residues. As DNA, the CDR3 is TGTGCCAGCACACATCAGGGCTCCCGAAACGCTGAAGCTTTCTTT. Translated, it gives CASTHQGSRNAEAFF.

The CDR3 DNA reads TGTGCCAGCAGCCCTCGGACAGGGCGGGAGCTGTTTTTT. Its translation is CASSPRTGRELFF. The chain has TRBV5-6 and TRBJ2-2; 8 nucleotides align to TRBD1. The ends lost 4 bases at V and 9 bases at J; junction bases unmatched: 5. The CDR3 spans 13 residues. CDR1 SGHDT and CDR2 YYEEEE come from the germline V gene.

CDR3 residues: CASSHASGGAYNEQFF. CDR3 DNA: TGCGCCAGCAGCCACGCATCGGGGGGGGCCTACAATGAGCAGTTCTTC. The rearrangement joins TRBV4-1 to TRBJ2-1; 8 bases match TRBD2. The CDR3 loop spans 16 amino acids. Looked up from germline, CDR1 is MGHRA and CDR2 is YSYEKL. Trimming took 3 bases from V and 2 from J; bases not matched to a gene: 6.

This clone has only a few counts. CDR3 residues: CASSRAGEAFF. In nucleotides, the CDR3 is TGTGCCAGTAGTAGGGCAGGTGAAGCTTTCTTT. V and J are TRBV19 and TRBJ1-1; D call uncertain. This CDR3 has 11 amino acids. V lost 4 bases, J lost 7 bases, and 7 bases lay in between. Germline V CDR1 and CDR2: LNHDA, SQIVND (reference sequence). Supplemented by reference TRBV19 and TRBJ1-1, the full variable domain reads DGGITQSPKYLFRKEGQNVTLSCEQNLNHDAMYWYRQDPGQGLRLIYYSQIVNDFQKGDIAEGYSVSREKKESFPLTVTSAQKNPTAFYLCASSRAGEAFFGQGTRLTVV.

This chain uses TRBV7-9 with TRBJ2-7, with no clear D. The germline V gene has CDR1 SEHNR and CDR2 FQNEAQ (reference sequence). V lost 5 bases, J lost 3 bases, and 11 bases lay in between. The CDR3 loop spans 13 amino acids. The CDR3 DNA follows: TGTGCCAGCAGCCAGGTGGCAGTCTACGAGCAGTACTTC. It specifies CASSQVAVYEQYF.

This clone was observed a few times. This chain uses TRBV19 with TRBJ1-5, with 8 bases lining up with TRBD1. Germline CDR1 is LNHDA and CDR2 is SQIVND (reference sequence). The CDR3 runs 15 residues. J gave up 2 bases and V 7 bases, and 7 bases lay outside the gene matches. CDR3 nucleotide sequence: TGTGCCAGTACCTCGACAGGGGCGGGCAATCAGCCCCAGCATTTT. Its translation: CASTSTGAGNQPQHF.

About this clone: The sample holds other DNA sequences that translate to the same CDR3. The V gene is TRBV7-8, the J gene TRBJ2-1, with D possibly being TRBD1 (7 bases). With 3 bases removed from V and 7 bases from J, the gap between germline ends came to 19 bases. CDR3 length: 16 residues. The germline gives CDR1 SGHVS, CDR2 FQNEAQ. The CDR3 spells CASSFLSGGPSNEQFF. CDR3 nucleotides: TGTGCCAGCAGCTTTCTGTCAGGGGGGCCTAGTAATGAGCAGTTCTTC.

The rearrangement links TRBV27 to TRBJ1-5, with 10 bases that match TRBD1. The germline CDR1 and CDR2 sequences are MNHEY and SMNVEV (reference sequence). The ends lost 0 bases at V and 1 base at J; junction bases unmatched: 3. This CDR3 is 17 amino acids long. CDR3 DNA sequence: TGTGCCAGCAGTTTATCCGGGACAGGGGCCAGCAATCAGCCCCAGCATTTT. This sequence encodes CASSLSGTGASNQPQHF.

The gene calls are TRBV4-3 and TRBJ1-2; 10 nucleotides match TRBD1. Germline V lookup: CDR1 LGHNA, CDR2 YSLEER. The junction had 10 bases not matched to a gene; V was cut back by 4 bases and J by 8 bases. The CDR3 spans 15 residues. The CDR3 protein is CASSRGRDRGDGYTF. The CDR3 DNA reads as TGCGCCAGCAGCCGCGGGAGGGACAGGGGCGACGGCTACACCTTC.

The rearrangement joins TRBV27 to TRBJ2-7; D is unclear. V lost 0 bases to trimming and J lost 0 bases, with 9 bases between them. This CDR3 has 15 residues. Germline values: CDR1 MNHEY, CDR2 SMNVEV (reference sequence). This CDR3 is CASSLSAVSSYEQYF. The CDR3 nucleotides read TGTGCCAGCAGTTTATCTGCAGTAAGCTCCTACGAGCAGTACTTC.

This clone came up a few times. The rearrangement uses TRBV30 and TRBJ1-3; 7 bases are shared with TRBD1. J gave up 0 bases and V 2 bases, and 4 bases lay outside the gene matches. The CDR3 is made up of 15 amino acids. CDR1 and CDR2 (germline): GTSNPN, SVGIG (reference sequence). CDR3 coding DNA: TGTGCCTGGAGTCGGGACAGCGGCTCTGGAAACACCATATATTTT. Translation gives CAWSRDSGSGNTIYF.

The rearrangement links TRBV5-6 to TRBJ1-2, with 10 bases that match TRBD1. CDR1 SGHDT and CDR2 YYEEEE come from the germline V gene. The CDR3 spans 15 residues. Germline trimming cut 0 bases from V and 4 bases from J; bases unmatched to any gene: 3. CDR3 coding DNA: TGTGCCAGCAGCTTGGTGACAGGGGGCGGCTATGGCTACACCTTC. This codes for CASSLVTGGGYGYTF.

The rearrangement links TRBV4-3 to TRBJ2-7, with TRBD2 matching 15 bases. The junction had 7 bases not matched to a gene; V was cut back by 2 bases and J by 2 bases. This CDR3 is 18 amino acids long. Germline V gene data show CDR1 as LGHNA and CDR2 as YSLEER. CDR3 nucleotides: TGCGCCAGCAGCCAATCGGGGACTAGCGGGGGGTCGACCTACGAGCAGTACTTC. Translated, it gives CASSQSGTSGGSTYEQYF.

DNA of the CDR3: TGTGCCAGCAGTTACTCGAGGACTGGCTACGAGCAGTACTTC. It codes for CASSYSRTGYEQYF. The chain joins TRBV6-5 to TRBJ2-7, with a possible D match to TRBD2 (5 bases). CDR1 and CDR2 (germline): MNHEY, SVGAGI. The V end lost 0 bases, the J end lost 3 bases, and 9 bases lay between the germline ends. This CDR3 has 14 residues.

This clone was observed once. The chain links TRBV5-6 to TRBJ1-5; D is uncertain. V dropped 3 bases and J dropped 10 bases, with 11 bases sitting between them. CDR3 length equals 12 residues. Germline assignment: CDR1 SGHDT and CDR2 YYEEEE. The CDR3 loop is CASSSTLEPQHF. CDR3 in DNA: TGTGCCAGCAGCTCCACTCTTGAACCCCAGCATTTT.

This sequence joins TRBV6-5 and TRBJ1-4, with TRBD1 identical over 10 bases. The junction had 9 bases not matched to a gene; V was cut back by 0 bases and J by 11 bases. Germline CDR1 MNHEY, CDR2 SVGAGI. There are 16 residues in the CDR3. The CDR3 region is CASSYSTGGGEGKLFF. CDR3 DNA sequence: TGTGCCAGCAGTTACTCGACAGGGGGCGGTGAAGGGAAACTGTTTTTT.

This chain uses TRBV9 with TRBJ2-7, with 9 bases lining up with TRBD1. With 2 bases clipped from V and 5 bases from J, the junction kept 14 bases outside the gene matches. CDR1 and CDR2 from the germline V gene are SGDLS and YYNGEE. CDR3 size: 17 residues. This chain's CDR3 is CASSVSSKGTGLDEQYF. The CDR3, as DNA: TGTGCCAGCAGCGTCTCTTCAAAGGGGACAGGGTTAGACGAGCAGTACTTC.

The rearrangement joins TRBV19 to TRBJ1-5; D is perhaps TRBD1 (5 bases). CDR1 LNHDA and CDR2 SQIVND come from the germline V gene (reference sequence). The V end was cut by 6 bases, the J end by 5 bases, with 11 bases between. The CDR3 has 13 residues. The CDR3 nucleotides read TGTGCCAGTAGCAGGGTTTCCCATCAGCCCCAGCATTTT. This codes for CASSRVSHQPQHF.

CDR3 sequence (DNA): TGTGCCAGCACACGGGGGTTAAGCTCTGGGGCCAACGTCCTGACTTTC. Translating it yields CASTRGLSSGANVLTF. This chain links TRBV14 with TRBJ2-6, with a weak D call TRBD2 (6 bases). V was clipped by 7 bases and J by 0 bases, with 13 bases between them. This CDR3 region has 16 residues. CDR1 and CDR2 from the germline V gene are SGHDN and FVKESK.

The chain combines TRBV18 with TRBJ1-5, with 7 bases matching TRBD1. Germline assignment: CDR1 KGHSH and CDR2 LQKENI. The CDR3 extends over 14 amino acids. The V segment lost 5 bases and the J segment 5 bases; nucleotides outside the gene matches: 6. For the CDR3, the DNA is TGTGCCAGCTCAGCTGGACAGGACCATCAGCCCCAGCATTTT. Amino acids: CASSAGQDHQPQHF. Combining the CDR3 with reference TRBV18 and TRBJ1-5 gives the whole variable domain NAGVMQNPRHLVRRRGQEARLRCSPMKGHSHVYWYRQLPEEGLKFMVYLQKENIIDESGMPKERFSAEFPKEGPSILRIQQVVRGDSAAYFCASSAGQDHQPQHFGDGTRLSIL.